Each of the 14 T cell receptor beta chains below was sequenced from the same sample in a study of T cells after yellow fever vaccination. Using its own MiXCR run on the 5' RACE reads, TCRdb lists one record per CDR3 protein. The repertoire consists of about 320,000 distinct CDR3 sequences, with roughly 10% occurring once and the leading ten covering about 3%. Sequences were derived from CD4+ T cells sorted from PBMCs, sampled 45 days after the yellow fever booster vaccination. These receptors all come from a man between 18 and 29 years old who received the YFV17D yellow fever vaccine.

V and J are TRBV5-1 and TRBJ1-1, with D possibly being TRBD1 (5 bases). Looked up from germline, CDR1 is SGHRS and CDR2 is YFSETQ. Trimming removed 3 bases from V and 0 bases from J, with 9 bases in between. This CDR3 has 14 amino acids. The CDR3 DNA is TGCGCCAGCAGCTCAGGGAGTTTGAACACTGAAGCTTTCTTT. Protein sequence: CASSSGSLNTEAFF.

This chain links TRBV7-2 with TRBJ1-2; D is undetermined. The CDR3 is 14 residues long. Deletions cut 5 bases from V and 5 bases from J, with 15 bases between. CDR1 is SGHTA and CDR2 is FQGNSA in the germline V gene. CDR3 sequence: CASSPGEGSYGYTF. CDR3 nucleotide sequence: TGTGCCAGCAGCCCCGGCGAAGGATCATATGGCTACACCTTC.

This clonotype was counted many times. The chain has TRBV5-4 and TRBJ2-1; D may match TRBD1 or TRBD2 (6 bases each). The CDR3 extends over 15 amino acids. Germline V gene lookup returns CDR1 SGHNT and CDR2 YYREEE (reference sequence). Trimming pared 4 bases from V and 9 bases from J, leaving 20 bases between. CDR3 nucleotides: TGTGCCAGCAGCGGGGGGACACCGGGGCTTGGTGAGCAGTTCTTC. This codes for CASSGGTPGLGEQFF.

The chain uses TRBV4-1 and TRBJ1-2; D is possibly TRBD1 (6 bases). CDR3 length: 19 residues. The V gene's germline CDR1 is MGHRA and CDR2 YSYEKL. Trimming took 0 bases from V and 5 from J, leaving 25 bases between them. The chain's CDR3 is CASSQEPPRTETGHYGYTF. The CDR3 coding sequence is TGCGCCAGCAGCCAAGAACCCCCACGGACCGAGACAGGACATTATGGCTACACCTTC.

CDR3 loop: CASSPDRSAYNEQFF. As DNA, the CDR3 is TGTGCCAGCAGCCCGGACAGGTCGGCCTACAATGAGCAGTTCTTC. The chain recombines TRBV13 with TRBJ2-1, with 7 bases fitting TRBD1. V shed 5 bases and J 2 bases; nucleotides not matched to a gene: 6. The CDR3 sequence is 15 residues long. The germline CDR1 and CDR2 sequences are PRHDT and FYEKMQ (reference sequence).

This clonotype was observed at least ten times. The chain combines TRBV6-2 or TRBV6-3 with TRBJ1-1, with D uncertain. Germline CDR1 MNHEY, CDR2 SVGEGT. The CDR3 length is 14 residues. Trimming removed 2 bases at V and 1 base at J, with 8 bases between. This CDR3 is CASSYVVRNTEAFF. CDR3 sequence (DNA): TGTGCCAGCAGTTACGTGGTAAGGAACACTGAAGCTTTCTTT.

This sequence joins TRBV20-1 and TRBJ2-5, with D perhaps TRBD1 (5 bases). Germline-derived CDR1 and CDR2 are DFQATT and SNEGSKA (reference sequence). The V end was cut by 4 bases, the J end by 2 bases, with 11 bases between. This CDR3 has 13 residues. The CDR3 region is CSATKTEQETQYF. CDR3 nucleotides: TGCAGTGCTACGAAGACAGAACAAGAGACCCAGTACTTC.

The chain employs TRBV4-3 and TRBJ1-3, with D unresolved. The CDR3 is 13 amino acids. The ends were cut back, 3 bases at V and 4 bases at J, with 7 bases in the middle. The germline gives CDR1 LGHNA, CDR2 YSLEER. CDR3 residues: CASSQREGNTIYF. As DNA, the CDR3 is TGCGCCAGCAGCCAGAGGGAGGGAAACACCATATATTTT.

Many counts were recorded for this clonotype. The chain is built from TRBV20-1 and TRBJ2-3, with D tentatively TRBD1 (6 bases). CDR3 length: 12 amino acids. Germline-derived CDR1 and CDR2 are DFQATT and SNEGSKA (reference sequence). V was pared by 2 bases and J by 3 bases, with 6 bases between. This CDR3 is CSARQGTDTQYF. DNA of the CDR3: TGCAGTGCTAGACAGGGGACAGATACGCAGTATTTT.

This clonotype has only a few counts. The chain combines TRBV7-2 with TRBJ1-4; 7 bases match TRBD1. The V gene end was trimmed by 1 base and the J gene end by 5 bases; junction bases not matched to a gene: 1. CDR3 size: 14 residues. The germline V gene has CDR1 SGHTA and CDR2 FQGNSA. The CDR3 DNA follows: TGTGCCAGCAGCTTAGTGACAGGGAATGAAAAACTGTTTTTT. Amino acid sequence: CASSLVTGNEKLFF.

The table lists this clonotype with a few counts. This chain joins TRBV6-5 and TRBJ1-2; D unresolved. The germline V gene has CDR1 MNHEY and CDR2 SVGAGI. This CDR3 contains 13 residues. Trimming stripped 0 bases from V and 8 bases from J, with 10 bases between. The CDR3 DNA reads TGTGCCAGCAGTTACTCTGGGCAGGAAGGCTACACCTTC. It yields the protein CASSYSGQEGYTF.

This sequence joins TRBV20-1 and TRBJ1-5; 9 bases fit TRBD1. Germline trimming cut 0 bases from V and 4 bases from J; bases unmatched to any gene: 7. The CDR3 spans 16 residues. Per germline, CDR1 DFQATT and CDR2 SNEGSKA (reference sequence). This CDR3 reads CSARDWGQGLNQPQHF. Here the CDR3 DNA reads TGCAGTGCTAGAGACTGGGGACAGGGACTGAATCAGCCCCAGCATTTT.

This clonotype was recorded a few times. The rearrangement links TRBV7-9 to TRBJ1-3; D unresolved. Germline V CDR1 and CDR2: SEHNR, FQNEAQ (reference sequence). The CDR3 is 15 amino acids. V was shortened by 2 bases and J by 0 bases, with 8 bases between the two germline ends. This CDR3 reads CASSLFGNSGNTIYF. CDR3 nucleotides: TGTGCCAGCAGCTTATTCGGAAACTCTGGAAACACCATATATTTT. The full variable domain, rest sourced from reference TRBV7-9 and TRBJ1-3, is DTGVSQNPRHKITKRGQNVTFRCDPISEHNRLYWYRQTLGQGPEFLTYFQNEAQLEKSRLLSDRFSAERPKGSFSTLEIQRTEQGDSAMYLCASSLFGNSGNTIYFGEGSWLTVV.

This clonotype was counted only a few times. The gene calls are TRBV7-2 and TRBJ1-2; D remains ambiguous. The CDR3 has 15 residues. V gave up 5 bases and J gave up 2 bases, with 15 bases separating them. Germline-derived CDR1 and CDR2 are SGHTA and FQGNSA. Here the CDR3 reads CASSRSGSSNYGYTF. CDR3 nucleotides: TGTGCCAGCAGCCGATCCGGGTCTTCAAACTATGGCTACACCTTC.